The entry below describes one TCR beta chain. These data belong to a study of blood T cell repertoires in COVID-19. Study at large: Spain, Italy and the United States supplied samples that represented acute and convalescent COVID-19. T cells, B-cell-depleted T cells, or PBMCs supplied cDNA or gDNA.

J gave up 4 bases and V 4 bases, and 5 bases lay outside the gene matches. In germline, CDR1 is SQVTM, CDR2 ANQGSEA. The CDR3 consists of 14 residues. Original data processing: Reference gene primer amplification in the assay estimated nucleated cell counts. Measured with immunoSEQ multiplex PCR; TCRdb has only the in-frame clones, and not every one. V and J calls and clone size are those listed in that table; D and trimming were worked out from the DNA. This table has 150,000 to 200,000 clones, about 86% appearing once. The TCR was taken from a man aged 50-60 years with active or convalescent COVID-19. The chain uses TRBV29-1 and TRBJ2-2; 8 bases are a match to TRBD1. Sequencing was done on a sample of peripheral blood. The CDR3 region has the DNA TGCAGCGTTGTAGCGGACAGGGTCACCGGGGAGCTGTTTTTT. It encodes CSVVADRVTGELFF.